This passage covers 9 T cell receptor beta chains from one sample sequenced in a study of cytomegalovirus exposure and HLA in healthy donors. TCRdb's copy holds only in-frame clones and misses some; the assay was immunoSEQ multiplex PCR. Of about 160,000 clones listed, roughly 89% are singletons. The sample comprised PBMCs. The receptors originated from a man aged 18 to 30 in good health and CMV-seropositive.

The J gene is TRBJ2-7, the V gene TRBV5-6; 8 nucleotides line up with TRBD2. J was trimmed by 5 bases and V by 9 bases; bases with no gene match: 10. The CDR3 contains 13 residues. Germline V lookup: CDR1 SGHDT, CDR2 YYEEEE. As DNA, the CDR3 is TGTGCCACGGGTGCGGGAGGAGGGAACGAGCAGTACTTC. Protein: CATGAGGGNEQYF.

The CDR3 region has the DNA TGTGCCGTTTACCCTGGGCTAGCGGGAACGAGATCCTACGAGCAGTACTTC. It translates to CAVYPGLAGTRSYEQYF. The chain uses TRBV10-3 and TRBJ2-7; 9 bases match TRBD2. CDR1 is ENHRY, CDR2 SYGVKD, per germline. The CDR3 contains 17 residues. V trimming: 11 bases; J trimming: 1 base; junction bases outside the gene matches: 18.

The chain has TRBV5-6 and TRBJ2-1; TRBD1 matches 9 bases. Germline loops: CDR1 SGHDT, CDR2 YYEEEE. The CDR3 covers 16 residues. The V gene end was trimmed by 3 bases and the J gene end by 0 bases; junction bases not matched to a gene: 4. In nucleotides, the CDR3 is TGTGCCAGCAGCTGGACAGGGGCCTTCTCCTACAATGAGCAGTTCTTC. The encoded protein is CASSWTGAFSYNEQFF.

The V gene is TRBV20-1, the J gene TRBJ2-1; D gene uncertain. Germline values: CDR1 DFQATT, CDR2 SNEGSKA (reference sequence). The CDR3 has 11 amino acids. The germline V and J ends were trimmed by 4 bases and 4 bases, with 5 bases remaining between them. The CDR3 spells CSANRYNEQFF. The CDR3 nucleotides read TGCAGTGCTAACAGATACAATGAGCAGTTCTTC.

The V and J genes are TRBV28 and TRBJ1-5; a weak D match, TRBD1 (5 bases). The V end lost 4 bases, the J end lost 1 base, and 11 bases lay between the germline ends. The CDR3 extends over 15 amino acids. CDR1 and CDR2 from the germline V gene are MDHEN and SYDVKM. The CDR3 protein is CASSSQARSNQPQHF. The CDR3 coding sequence is TGTGCCAGCAGTTCACAGGCTAGGAGCAATCAGCCCCAGCATTTT.

The chain combines TRBV28 with TRBJ1-1; D might be TRBD1 (5 bases). Trimming pared 3 bases from V and 5 bases from J, leaving 10 bases between. This CDR3 spans 13 amino acids. Germline CDR1 and CDR2: MDHEN and SYDVKM. CDR3 protein: CASSLGGGTEAFF. As DNA, the CDR3 is TGTGCCAGCAGTTTGGGGGGAGGTACTGAAGCTTTCTTT. The full variable domain, with the rest looked up from reference TRBV28 and TRBJ1-1, is DVKVTQSSRYLVKRTGEKVFLECVQDMDHENMFWYRQDPGLGLRLIYFSYDVKMKEKGDIPEGYSVSREKKERFSLILESASTNQTSMYLCASSLGGGTEAFFGQGTRLTVV.

The J gene is TRBJ2-5, the V gene TRBV18; a possible D gene is TRBD1 (6 bases). The CDR3 consists of 17 residues. V lost 4 bases and J lost 1, with 19 bases in between. In germline, CDR1 is KGHSH, CDR2 LQKENI. CDR3 loop: CASSLSRSTGFQETQYF. In DNA, the CDR3 is TGTGCCAGCTCACTCTCGCGCTCTACAGGGTTCCAAGAGACCCAGTACTTC.

The chain recombines TRBV6-6 with TRBJ2-4; 11 bases match TRBD2. With 2 bases clipped from V and 7 bases from J, the junction kept 7 bases outside the gene matches. Germline V gene sequence: CDR1 MNHNY, CDR2 SVGAGI (reference sequence). The CDR3 runs 16 residues. The CDR3 loop reads CASSYASGRRGNIQYF. CDR3 sequence (DNA): TGTGCCAGCAGTTACGCTAGCGGGAGGCGAGGGAACATTCAGTACTTC.

The V and J genes are TRBV29-1 and TRBJ2-7; 10 nucleotides line up with TRBD2. After removal of 4 bases from V and 3 bases from J, the junction contained 9 bases not matched to a gene. The germline gives CDR1 SQVTM, CDR2 ANQGSEA. The CDR3 is 15 amino acids. This CDR3 reads CSVGGLGTSVYEQYF. The CDR3 DNA sequence: TGCAGCGTTGGGGGTCTCGGGACTAGCGTCTACGAGCAGTACTTC.